The source of this T cell receptor (beta chain) is a study of OX40 agonist ivuxolimab in advanced cancers. About the full investigation: Ivuxolimab was an agonistic, fully human IgG2 monoclonal antibody directed against OX40 (CD134), a costimulatory receptor. Prior anti-PD-1, anti-PD-L1 or anti-CTLA-4 therapy was permitted, and checkpoint inhibitors had been received by under 50% of dose-escalation patients. Three dose-escalation patients achieved partial responses, one with hepatocellular carcinoma and two with cutaneous melanoma. The paper describes the monotherapy dose-escalation part (N of about 57 patients) of the phase I trial of ivuxolimab. Intravenous ivuxolimab was administered to patients every 2 weeks at six dose levels: 0.01, 0.1, 0.3, 1.5, 3 and 10 mg/kg. Of the approximately 50 dose-escalation patients, hepatocellular carcinoma was present in approximately 20, melanoma in approximately 15, renal cell carcinoma in 9 and head and neck cancer in 9. In the dose-escalation cohort, around four fifths of patients were male, and the mean age was approximately 60 years with a range of roughly 23 to 79. Peripheral TCRbeta sequencing aimed to test whether ivuxolimab altered TCR sequence diversity and caused clonal T-cell expansion. The full study reports these points: At doses of 0.1 to 3.0 mg/kg, clonal expansion of both CD4+ and CD8+ blood T cells was observed from baseline to week 6. Partial responders in the 0.1-3.0 mg/kg groups had among the lowest normalized peripheral clonal expansion, especially among CD8+ T cells. After ivuxolimab, expanded clones were on average more numerous among CD8+ T cells than among CD4+ T cells. The antigen specificity of the peripheral T cells that underwent clonal expansion was not determined. Low levels of normalized T-cell clonal expansion were also seen in some nonresponding patients.

V and J are trimmed by 2 bases and 4 bases, and the gene matches miss 7 bases of the junction. As encoded in the germline V gene, CDR1 is MNHEY while CDR2 is SVGAGI. The CDR3 sequence holds 16 residues, the cysteine and phenylalanine included. Only the CDR3 region is kept as DNA, spanning 48 bases read in frame from base 1. For sequencing of the TCRbeta CDR3 region, genomic DNA was extracted from the sorted cells. TCRbeta CDR3 regions were sequenced using the immunoSEQ Assay. Here the immuneACCESS table is served through TCRdb, limited to in-frame sequences with V and J called. Missing clones are a known gap in these copies; in checked studies unresolved V genes cover under half, and the rest lacks a known reason. Recorded for this sample are about 79,000 clones; roughly 91% of them occurred a single time. Of the sample, about 0.35% is held by the ten largest clones. The trial excluded patients who had a history of autoimmune disease or were on systemic immunosuppression. Peripheral blood for TCR sequencing was collected from all dose cohorts at baseline, on cycle 4 day 1, and on cycle 7 day 1. Samples came from an open-label, multicenter, first-in-human phase I dose-escalation trial of ivuxolimab. Adults with locally advanced or metastatic head and neck squamous cell, hepatocellular, melanoma or renal cell carcinoma were enrolled in the trial. CD4+ and CD8+ T cells were sorted separately from peripheral blood before TCR sequencing.

Turning to this clone: What antigen it recognizes has not been identified. No much larger clone is present one base from it, and per-base qualities are unavailable.

The clonotype comes from an adult with an advanced solid tumor such as melanoma, head and neck, liver or kidney cancer. The sequence joins TRBV6-5 to TRBJ2-1; 8 junctional bases match TRBD2. The sequences come from CD4+ or CD8+ T cells sorted from blood, collected in a trial of the OX40 agonist ivuxolimab. The sequenced DNA: TGTGCCAGCAGTTACGTCGGGGGGGTTGGTTACAATGAGCAGTTCTTC. This encodes CASSYVGGVGYNEQFF.